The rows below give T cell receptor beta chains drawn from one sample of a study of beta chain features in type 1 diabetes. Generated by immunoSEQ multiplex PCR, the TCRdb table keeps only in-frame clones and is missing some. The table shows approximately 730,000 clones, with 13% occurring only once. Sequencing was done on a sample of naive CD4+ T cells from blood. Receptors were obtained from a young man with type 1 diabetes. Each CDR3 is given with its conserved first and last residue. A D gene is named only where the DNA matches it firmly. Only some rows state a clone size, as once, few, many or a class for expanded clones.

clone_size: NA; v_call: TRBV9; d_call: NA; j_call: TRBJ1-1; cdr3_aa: CASSVAGTFAEAFF; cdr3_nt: TGTGCCAGCAGCGTAGCCGGGACTTTTGCTGAAGCTTTCTTT
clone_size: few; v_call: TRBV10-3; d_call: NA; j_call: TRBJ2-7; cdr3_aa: CAISAGEGGEQYF; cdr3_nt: TGTGCCATCAGTGCCGGGGAGGGGGGCGAGCAGTACTTC
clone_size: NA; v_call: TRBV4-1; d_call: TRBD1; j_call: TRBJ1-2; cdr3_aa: CASSQEDREPNYGYTF; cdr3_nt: TGCGCCAGCAGCCAAGAGGACAGGGAGCCTAACTATGGCTACACCTTC
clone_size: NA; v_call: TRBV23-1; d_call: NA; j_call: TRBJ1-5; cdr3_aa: CASSQPTFPNQPQHF; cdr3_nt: TGCGCCAGCAGTCAGCCGACATTCCCCAATCAGCCCCAGCATTTT
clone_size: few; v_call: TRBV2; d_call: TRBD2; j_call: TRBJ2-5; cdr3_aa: CATTVAGEATQYF; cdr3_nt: TGTGCCACTACGGTAGCGGGGGAGGCGACCCAGTACTTC
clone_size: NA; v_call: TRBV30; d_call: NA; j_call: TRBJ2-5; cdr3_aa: CAWSEGVGRWETQYF; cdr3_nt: TGTGCCTGGAGTGAGGGTGTGGGGCGCTGGGAGACCCAGTACTTC
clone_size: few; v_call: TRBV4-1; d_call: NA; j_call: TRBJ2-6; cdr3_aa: CASGRLGANVLTF; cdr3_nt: TGCGCCAGCGGGCGGCTAGGGGCCAACGTCCTGACTTTC
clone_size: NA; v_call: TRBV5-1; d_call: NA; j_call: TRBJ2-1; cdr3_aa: CASSPLLGAHNEQFF; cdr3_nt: TGCGCCAGCAGCCCTCTCCTTGGGGCCCACAATGAGCAGTTCTTC
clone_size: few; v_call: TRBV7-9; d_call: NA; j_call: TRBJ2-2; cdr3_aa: CASLRAGSLRTGELFF; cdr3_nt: TGTGCCAGCCTAAGGGCAGGGAGCTTACGGACCGGGGAGCTGTTTTTT
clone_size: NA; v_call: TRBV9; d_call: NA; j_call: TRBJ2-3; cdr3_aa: CASSVQSGGGVFDTQYF; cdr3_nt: TGTGCCAGCAGCGTACAAAGCGGAGGGGGCGTTTTTGATACGCAGTATTTT
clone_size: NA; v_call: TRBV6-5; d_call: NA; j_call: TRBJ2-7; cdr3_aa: CASSYSIRGIVGEQYF; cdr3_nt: TGTGCCAGCAGTTACTCGATTCGGGGGATTGTTGGCGAGCAGTACTTC
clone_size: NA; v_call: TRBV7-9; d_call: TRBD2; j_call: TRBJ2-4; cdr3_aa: CASSLEAGEENIQYF; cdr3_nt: TGTGCCAGCAGCTTAGAAGCGGGGGAGGAAAACATTCAGTACTTC
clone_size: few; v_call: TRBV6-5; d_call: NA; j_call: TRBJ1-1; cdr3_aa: CASSRGGGRTEAFF; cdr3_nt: TGTGCCAGCAGTCGCGGCGGGGGGAGAACTGAAGCTTTCTTT
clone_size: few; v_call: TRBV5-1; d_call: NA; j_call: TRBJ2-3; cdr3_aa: CASRGTTDTQYF; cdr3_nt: TGCGCCAGCAGGGGCACCACAGATACGCAGTATTTT
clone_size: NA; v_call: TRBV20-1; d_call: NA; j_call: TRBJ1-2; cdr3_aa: CSARDKTAYTF; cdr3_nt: TGCAGTGCTAGAGATAAGACAGCGTACACCTTC
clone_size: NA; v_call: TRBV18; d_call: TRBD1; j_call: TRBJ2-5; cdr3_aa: CASSIDRGETQYF; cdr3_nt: TGTGCCAGCTCAATAGACAGGGGAGAGACCCAGTACTTC
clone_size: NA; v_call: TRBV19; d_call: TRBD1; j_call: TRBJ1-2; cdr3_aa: CASRATGTAVYGYTF; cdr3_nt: TGTGCCAGTAGGGCAACCGGGACAGCGGTGTATGGCTACACCTTC
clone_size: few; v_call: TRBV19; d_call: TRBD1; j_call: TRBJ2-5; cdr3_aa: CASTQRQGEETQYF; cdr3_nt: TGTGCCAGTACCCAAAGACAGGGCGAGGAGACCCAGTACTTC
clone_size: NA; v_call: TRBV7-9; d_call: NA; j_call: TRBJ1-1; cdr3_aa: CASSLIPGPRGTEAFF; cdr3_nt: TGTGCCAGCAGCTTAATCCCAGGGCCAAGGGGGACTGAAGCTTTCTTT
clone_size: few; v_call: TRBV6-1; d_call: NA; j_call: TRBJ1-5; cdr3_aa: CASKPYGLLNQPQHF; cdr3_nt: TGTGCCAGCAAACCGTACGGGTTACTCAATCAGCCCCAGCATTTT
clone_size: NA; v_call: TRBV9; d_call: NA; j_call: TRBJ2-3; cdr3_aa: CASSVGWGSIDTQYF; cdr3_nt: TGTGCCAGCAGCGTAGGGTGGGGGTCGATTGATACGCAGTATTTT
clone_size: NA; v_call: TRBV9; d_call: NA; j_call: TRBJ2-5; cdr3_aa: CASSRSLRETQYF; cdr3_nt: TGTGCCAGCTCCCGGTCCCTCCGAGAGACCCAGTACTTC
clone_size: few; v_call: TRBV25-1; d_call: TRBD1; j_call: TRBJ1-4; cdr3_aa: CASSEPTGGGEKLFF; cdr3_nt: TGTGCCAGCAGTGAACCCACAGGGGGCGGTGAAAAACTGTTTTTT
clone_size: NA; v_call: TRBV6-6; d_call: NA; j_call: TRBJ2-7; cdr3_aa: CASSPPGAGQSWEQYF; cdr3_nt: TGTGCCAGCAGCCCTCCCGGGGCAGGGCAGTCGTGGGAGCAGTACTTC
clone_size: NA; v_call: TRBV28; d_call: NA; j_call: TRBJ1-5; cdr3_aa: CASSFEYQPQHF; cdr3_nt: TGTGCCAGCAGTTTCGAGTATCAGCCCCAGCATTTT
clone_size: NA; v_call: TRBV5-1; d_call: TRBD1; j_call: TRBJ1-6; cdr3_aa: CASSQTTGGNDSPLHF; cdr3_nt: TGCGCCAGCAGCCAGACCACAGGGGGCAATGATTCACCCCTCCACTTT
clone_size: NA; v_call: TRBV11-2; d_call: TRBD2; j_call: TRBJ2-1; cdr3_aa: CASRGATGTSRNEQFF; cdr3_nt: TGTGCCAGCAGGGGCGCAACCGGGACTAGTAGGAATGAGCAGTTCTTC
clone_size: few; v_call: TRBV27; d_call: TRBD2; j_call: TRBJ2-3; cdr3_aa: CASSHLPGLAGGPGTDTQYF; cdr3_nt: TGTGCCAGCAGCCATCTGCCGGGACTAGCGGGGGGGCCGGGCACAGATACGCAGTATTTT
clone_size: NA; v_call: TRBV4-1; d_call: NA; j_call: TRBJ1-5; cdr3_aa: CASSQDGGTFKPQHF; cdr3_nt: TGCGCCAGCAGCCAAGACGGCGGAACTTTTAAGCCCCAGCATTTT
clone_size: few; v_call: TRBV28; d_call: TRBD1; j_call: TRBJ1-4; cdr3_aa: CASSSYPGTVFNEKLFF; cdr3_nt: TGTGCCAGCAGTTCTTACCCCGGGACAGTCTTTAATGAAAAACTGTTTTTT
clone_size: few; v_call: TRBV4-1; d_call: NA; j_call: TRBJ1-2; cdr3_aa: CASSSSWTISYTF; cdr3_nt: TGCGCCAGCAGCTCTAGCTGGACGATCAGCTACACCTTC
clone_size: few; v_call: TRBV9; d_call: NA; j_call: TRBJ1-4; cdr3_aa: CASSGKEGSIFF; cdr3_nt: TGTGCCAGCAGCGGGAAGGAAGGTTCTATCTTTTTT
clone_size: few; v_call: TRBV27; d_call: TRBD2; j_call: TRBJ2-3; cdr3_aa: CASSTSGGFTDTQYF; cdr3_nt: TGTGCCAGCAGCACTAGCGGGGGTTTCACAGATACGCAGTATTTT
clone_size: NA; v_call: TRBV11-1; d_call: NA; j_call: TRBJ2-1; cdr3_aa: CASTNGVGEQFF; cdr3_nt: TGTGCCAGCACCAATGGGGTAGGGGAGCAGTTCTTC
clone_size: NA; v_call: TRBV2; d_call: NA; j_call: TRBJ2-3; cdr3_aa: CASSLFTDTQYF; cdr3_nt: TGTGCCAGCAGCCTGTTCACAGATACGCAGTATTTT
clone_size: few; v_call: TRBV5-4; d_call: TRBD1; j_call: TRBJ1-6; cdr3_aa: CASSLAGQGTPNSPLHF; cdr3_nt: TGTGCCAGCAGCTTGGCGGGACAGGGGACGCCTAATTCACCCCTCCACTTT
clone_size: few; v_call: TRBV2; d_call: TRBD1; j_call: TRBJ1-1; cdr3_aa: CASTGQGNTEAFF; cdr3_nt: TGTGCCAGCACCGGACAGGGAAACACTGAAGCTTTCTTT
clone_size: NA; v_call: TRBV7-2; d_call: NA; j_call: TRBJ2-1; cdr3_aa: CASRDGLQGEQFF; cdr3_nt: TGTGCCAGCAGGGACGGGCTCCAGGGTGAGCAGTTCTTC
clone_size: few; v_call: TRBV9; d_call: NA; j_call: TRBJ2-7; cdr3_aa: CASSVDQVPPYEQYF; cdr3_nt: TGTGCCAGCAGCGTAGATCAGGTACCGCCCTACGAGCAGTACTTC
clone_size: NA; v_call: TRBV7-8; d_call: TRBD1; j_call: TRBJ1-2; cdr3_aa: CASSLDDRVNYGYTF; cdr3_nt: TGTGCCAGCAGCTTAGACGACAGGGTAAACTATGGCTACACCTTC
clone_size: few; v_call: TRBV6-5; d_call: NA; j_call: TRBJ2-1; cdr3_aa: CASSSSHEQFF; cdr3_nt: TGTGCCAGCAGTTCCTCGCATGAGCAGTTCTTC
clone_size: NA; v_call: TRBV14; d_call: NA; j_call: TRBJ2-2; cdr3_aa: CASSQVNGFTGELFF; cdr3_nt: TGTGCCAGCAGCCAAGTGAATGGGTTCACCGGGGAGCTGTTTTTT
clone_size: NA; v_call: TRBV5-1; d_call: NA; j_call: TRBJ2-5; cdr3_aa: CASRVSGNQETQYF; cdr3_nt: TGCGCCAGCAGAGTGTCAGGGAATCAAGAGACCCAGTACTTC
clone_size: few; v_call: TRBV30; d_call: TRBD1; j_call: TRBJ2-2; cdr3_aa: CAWRGQGNTGELFF; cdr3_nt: TGTGCCTGGAGGGGACAGGGTAACACCGGGGAGCTGTTTTTT
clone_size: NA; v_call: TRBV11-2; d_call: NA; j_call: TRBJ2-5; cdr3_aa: CASSATQETQYF; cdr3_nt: TGTGCCAGCAGCGCGACCCAAGAGACCCAGTACTTC
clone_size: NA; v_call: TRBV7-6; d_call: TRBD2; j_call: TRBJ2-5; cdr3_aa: CASSLSTSKETQYF; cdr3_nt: TGTGCCAGCAGCCTGTCGACTAGCAAAGAGACCCAGTACTTC
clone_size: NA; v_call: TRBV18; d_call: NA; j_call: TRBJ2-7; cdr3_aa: CASSPEWVVDEQYF; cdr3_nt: TGTGCCAGCTCACCCGAATGGGTGGTGGACGAGCAGTACTTC
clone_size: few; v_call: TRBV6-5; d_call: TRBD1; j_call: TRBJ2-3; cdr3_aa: CASSLSRDRGTDTQYF; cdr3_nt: TGTGCCAGCAGTTTAAGCCGGGACAGGGGAACAGATACGCAGTATTTT
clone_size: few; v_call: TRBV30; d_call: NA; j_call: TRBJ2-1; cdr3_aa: CAWSVLLARLANEQFF; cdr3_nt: TGTGCCTGGAGTGTATTACTAGCAAGGCTCGCCAATGAGCAGTTCTTC
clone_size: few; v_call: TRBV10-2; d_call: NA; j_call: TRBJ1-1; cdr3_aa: CATPHTEAFF; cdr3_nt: TGCGCCACCCCTCACACTGAAGCTTTCTTT
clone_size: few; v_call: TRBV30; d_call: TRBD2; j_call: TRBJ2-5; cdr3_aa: CAWNWRGKETQYF; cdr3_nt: TGTGCCTGGAATTGGCGGGGGAAAGAGACCCAGTACTTC
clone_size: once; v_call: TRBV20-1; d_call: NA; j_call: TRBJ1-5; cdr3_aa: CSAGNQPQHF; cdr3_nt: TGCAGTGCCGGAAATCAGCCCCAGCATTTT
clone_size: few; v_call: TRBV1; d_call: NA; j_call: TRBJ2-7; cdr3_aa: CTSSQDTGTGGEQYF; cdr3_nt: TGCACCAGCAGCCAAGATACCGGGACAGGGGGCGAGCAGTACTTC
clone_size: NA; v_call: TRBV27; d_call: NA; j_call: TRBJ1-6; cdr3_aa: CASSLGTGQSRNSPLHF; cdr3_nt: TGTGCCAGCAGTCTGGGGACGGGCCAATCCCGTAATTCACCCCTCCACTTT
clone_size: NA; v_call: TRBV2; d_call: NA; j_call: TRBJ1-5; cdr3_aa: CASRGSSGGAQPQHF; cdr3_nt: TGTGCCAGCAGAGGTTCGTCCGGAGGAGCCCAGCCCCAGCATTTT
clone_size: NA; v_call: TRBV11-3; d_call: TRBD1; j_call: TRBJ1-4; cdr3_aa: CASSPGTANEKLFF; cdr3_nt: TGTGCCAGCAGCCCCGGGACAGCGAATGAAAAACTGTTTTTT
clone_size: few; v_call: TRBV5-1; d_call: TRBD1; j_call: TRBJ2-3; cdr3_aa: CATTPGQGLDTQYF; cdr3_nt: TGCGCCACCACGCCGGGACAGGGGTTAGATACGCAGTATTTT
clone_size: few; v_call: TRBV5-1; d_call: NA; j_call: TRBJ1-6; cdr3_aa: CASSEYAVGDSPLHF; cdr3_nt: TGCGCCAGCAGCGAATATGCCGTAGGGGATTCACCCCTCCACTTT
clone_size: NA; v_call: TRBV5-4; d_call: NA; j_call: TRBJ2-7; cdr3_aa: CASSRGAYEQYF; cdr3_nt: TGTGCCAGCAGCCGGGGTGCCTACGAGCAGTACTTC
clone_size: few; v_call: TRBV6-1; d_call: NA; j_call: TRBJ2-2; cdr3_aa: CASNPLLTDTGELFF; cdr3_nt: TGTGCCAGCAATCCCCTCCTGACAGACACCGGGGAGCTGTTTTTT